What follows are 13 T cell receptor beta chains derived from one specimen sequenced in a study of human thymus T cells. Obtained as resections during corrective heart surgery, the thymus tissue was then studied. Some clones are missing from TCRdb's copy, which holds only in-frame ones; the method was immunoSEQ multiplex PCR. The sample contains approximately 71,000 clones, roughly 95% of which appear only once. Sequencing input: thymus tissue. The receptors were sampled from a girl under three years old with a congenital heart defect but otherwise immunologically healthy.

This chain connects TRBV5-4 to TRBJ2-1; TRBD2 aligns across 7 bases. V was clipped by 1 base and J by 2 bases; unmatched bases: 6. The CDR3 sequence is 16 residues long. CDR1 SGHNT and CDR2 YYREEE come from the germline V gene (reference sequence). The CDR3 is CASSLRPGGTYNEQFF. CDR3 nucleotides: TGTGCCAGCAGCTTGCGTCCGGGAGGAACCTACAATGAGCAGTTCTTC.

The chain is built from TRBV30 and TRBJ2-3; D is unresolved. The V and J ends lost 0 bases and 2 bases respectively, with 15 bases between them. The CDR3 totals 16 residues. Germline V gives CDR1 GTSNPN, CDR2 SVGIG (reference sequence). The CDR3 coding sequence is TGTGCCTGGAGTGTAGTGGCAGGTTGGTTCACAGATACGCAGTATTTT. Translated, it gives CAWSVVAGWFTDTQYF.

V is TRBV6-5 and J is TRBJ1-5; D gene uncertain. Germline loops: CDR1 MNHEY, CDR2 SVGAGI. The CDR3 totals 14 residues. Trimming shortened V by 10 bases and J by 2 bases, and 15 bases separated the two germline ends. For the CDR3, the DNA is TGTGCCACCGTGGGTGTAAGATGCAATCAGCCCCAGCATTTT. This translates into CATVGVRCNQPQHF.

The CDR3 here is CASGLRLGLIVGDKNTGELFF. CDR3 bases: TGTGCTAGTGGTTTGCGTCTGGGCCTGATCGTTGGAGACAAAAACACCGGGGAGCTGTTTTTT. The J gene is TRBJ2-2, the V gene TRBV12-5; no clear D gene. The V end lost 2 bases, the J end lost 2 bases, and 27 bases lay between the germline ends. Germline V CDR1 and CDR2: LGHNT, FRNRAP. CDR3 length: 21 amino acids.

The gene calls are TRBV28 and TRBJ2-5; 12 positions match TRBD2. The CDR3 runs 16 residues. Germline V gene data show CDR1 as MDHEN and CDR2 as SYDVKM. V gave up 5 bases and J gave up 5 bases; unmatched junction bases: 9. The CDR3 spells CASSPLAGGNLETQYF. The CDR3 DNA reads TGTGCCAGCAGTCCTCTAGCGGGAGGGAACTTGGAGACCCAGTACTTC.

The chain employs TRBV2 and TRBJ2-7; 9 positions match TRBD2. The V gene end was trimmed by 10 bases and the J gene end by 6 bases; junction bases not matched to a gene: 7. The CDR3 covers 12 residues. From germline, CDR1 is SNHLY and CDR2 FYNNEI. CDR3 DNA sequence: TGTGCCAATAGCGGGAGTGCCTTCGAGCAGTACTTC. Protein: CANSGSAFEQYF.

This chain connects TRBV7-6 to TRBJ2-2; tentatively, D is TRBD1 or TRBD2 (5 bases each). Trimming pared 3 bases from V and 4 bases from J, leaving 12 bases between. The CDR3 runs 15 residues. Looked up from germline, CDR1 is SGHVS and CDR2 is FNYEAQ. The CDR3: CASSLGRMTTGELFF. In DNA form, the CDR3 reads TGTGCCAGCAGCTTGGGACGGATGACCACCGGGGAGCTGTTTTTT.

The rearrangement joins TRBV11-2 to TRBJ1-1; D is undetermined. Germline CDR1 is SGHAT and CDR2 is FQNNGV. V dropped 3 bases and J dropped 1 base, with 6 bases sitting between them. This CDR3 has 13 residues. CDR3: CASSFGGNTEAFF. CDR3 nucleotides: TGTGCCAGCAGCTTTGGCGGGAACACTGAAGCTTTCTTT.

The chain combines TRBV30 with TRBJ1-4; no clear D. V lost 2 bases to trimming and J lost 8 bases, with 18 bases between them. The CDR3 is made up of 15 amino acids. Germline assignment: CDR1 GTSNPN and CDR2 SVGIG (reference sequence). CDR3 residues: CAWSPSSGLGEKLFF. The DNA of the CDR3 is TGTGCCTGGAGTCCGTCGAGCGGGCTGGGGGAAAAACTGTTTTTT.

The gene calls are TRBV20-1 and TRBJ2-2; 7 bases map to TRBD2. J was trimmed by 7 bases and V by 6 bases; bases with no gene match: 2. The CDR3 spans 11 residues. Germline-derived CDR1 and CDR2 are DFQATT and SNEGSKA (reference sequence). The CDR3 sequence: CSASSGGELFF. The DNA of the CDR3 is TGCAGTGCGTCTAGCGGCGGGGAGCTGTTTTTT.

The J gene is TRBJ2-4, the V gene TRBV4-3, with D unclear. Trimming left V 0 bases short and J 2 bases short, with 8 bases between. Germline loops: CDR1 LGHNA, CDR2 YSLEER. The CDR3 runs 15 residues. Written as DNA, the CDR3 is TGCGCCAGCAGCCAAGAAGTAGGCACCAAAAACATTCAGTACTTC. This encodes CASSQEVGTKNIQYF.

The chain joins TRBV28 to TRBJ1-1; 7 nucleotides agree with TRBD1. Trimming cost V 5 bases and J 1 base; bases outside gene matches: 10. Germline values: CDR1 MDHEN, CDR2 SYDVKM. CDR3 length: 16 amino acids. In nucleotides, the CDR3 is TGTGCCAGCAGTCCGGACGACAGGGCTCAGAACACTGAAGCTTTCTTT. Translating gives CASSPDDRAQNTEAFF.

This clone was observed a handful of times. This chain joins TRBV30 and TRBJ1-5; TRBD1 matches at 7 bases. This CDR3 comprises 14 residues. V dropped 3 bases and J dropped 3; count of bases not matched to a gene: 5. Germline V gene sequence: CDR1 GTSNPN, CDR2 SVGIG (reference sequence). DNA for the CDR3: TGTGCCTGGAGGGGGGGACAGCCCAATCAGCCCCAGCATTTT. The encoded protein is CAWRGGQPNQPQHF. The variable domain in full, with the rest retrieved from reference TRBV30 and TRBJ1-5, is SQTIHQWPATLVQPVGSPLSLECTVEGTSNPNLYWYRQAAGRGLQLLFYSVGIGQISSEVPQNLSASRPQDRQFILSSKKLLLSDSGFYLCAWRGGQPNQPQHFGDGTRLSIL.